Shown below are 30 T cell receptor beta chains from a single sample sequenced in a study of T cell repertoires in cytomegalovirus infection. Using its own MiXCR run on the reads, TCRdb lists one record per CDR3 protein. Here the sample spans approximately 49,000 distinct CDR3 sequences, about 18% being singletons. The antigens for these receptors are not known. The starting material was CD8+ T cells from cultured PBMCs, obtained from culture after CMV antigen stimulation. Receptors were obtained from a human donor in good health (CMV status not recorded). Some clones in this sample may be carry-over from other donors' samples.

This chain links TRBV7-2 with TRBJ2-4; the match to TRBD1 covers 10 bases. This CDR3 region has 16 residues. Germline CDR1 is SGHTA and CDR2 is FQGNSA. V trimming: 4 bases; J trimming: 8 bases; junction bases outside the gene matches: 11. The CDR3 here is CASSSSPGQGRDIQYF. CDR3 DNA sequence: TGTGCCAGCAGCTCCTCTCCGGGACAGGGGAGAGACATTCAGTACTTC.

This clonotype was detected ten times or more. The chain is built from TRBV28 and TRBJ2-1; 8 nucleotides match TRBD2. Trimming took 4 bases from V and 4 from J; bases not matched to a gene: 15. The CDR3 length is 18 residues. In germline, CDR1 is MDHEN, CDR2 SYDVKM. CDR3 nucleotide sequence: TGTGCCAGCAGTTCCGAACTAGCGGCAGTCCGTCGGTACAATGAGCAGTTCTTC. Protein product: CASSSELAAVRRYNEQFF.

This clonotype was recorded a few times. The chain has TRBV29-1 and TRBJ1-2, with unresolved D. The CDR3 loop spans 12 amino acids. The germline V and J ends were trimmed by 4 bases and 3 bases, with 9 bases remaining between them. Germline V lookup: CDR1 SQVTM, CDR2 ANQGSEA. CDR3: CSVVGTYYGYTF. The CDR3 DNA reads TGCAGCGTTGTGGGCACGTACTATGGCTACACCTTC.

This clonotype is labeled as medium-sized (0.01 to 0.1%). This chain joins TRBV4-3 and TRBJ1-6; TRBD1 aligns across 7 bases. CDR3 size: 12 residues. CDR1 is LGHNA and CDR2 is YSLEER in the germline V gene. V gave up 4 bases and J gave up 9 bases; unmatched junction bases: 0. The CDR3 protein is CASSRTGSPLHF. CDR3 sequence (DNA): TGCGCCAGCAGCCGGACAGGTTCACCCCTCCACTTT.

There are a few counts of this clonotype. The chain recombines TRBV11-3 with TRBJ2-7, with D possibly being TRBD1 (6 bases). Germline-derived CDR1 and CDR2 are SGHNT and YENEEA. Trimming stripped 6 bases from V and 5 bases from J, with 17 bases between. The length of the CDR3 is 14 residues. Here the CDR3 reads CASSRPQGPNEQYF. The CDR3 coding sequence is TGTGCCAGCAGTAGGCCCCAGGGGCCCAACGAGCAGTACTTC.

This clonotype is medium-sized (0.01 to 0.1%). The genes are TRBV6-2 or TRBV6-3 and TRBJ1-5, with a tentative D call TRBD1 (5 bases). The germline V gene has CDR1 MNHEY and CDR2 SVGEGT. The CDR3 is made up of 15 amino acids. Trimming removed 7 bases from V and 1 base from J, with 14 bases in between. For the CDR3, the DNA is TGTGCCAGCACCCTACGCCGGGACAGCAATCAGCCCCAGCATTTT. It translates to CASTLRRDSNQPQHF.

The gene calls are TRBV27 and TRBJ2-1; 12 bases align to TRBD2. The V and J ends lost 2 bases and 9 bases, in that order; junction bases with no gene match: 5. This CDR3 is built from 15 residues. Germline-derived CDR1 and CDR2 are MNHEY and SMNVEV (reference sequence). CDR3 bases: TGTGCCAGCAGTTTAGGACTAGCGGGACAGAGTGAGCAGTTCTTC. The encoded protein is CASSLGLAGQSEQFF.

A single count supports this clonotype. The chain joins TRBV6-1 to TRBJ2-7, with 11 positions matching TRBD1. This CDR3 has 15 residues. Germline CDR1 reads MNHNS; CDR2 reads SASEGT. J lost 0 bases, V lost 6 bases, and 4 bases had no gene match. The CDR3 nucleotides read TGTGCCAGCAGCCGGGACAGGGGGAGCTCCTACGAGCAGTACTTC. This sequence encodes CASSRDRGSSYEQYF.

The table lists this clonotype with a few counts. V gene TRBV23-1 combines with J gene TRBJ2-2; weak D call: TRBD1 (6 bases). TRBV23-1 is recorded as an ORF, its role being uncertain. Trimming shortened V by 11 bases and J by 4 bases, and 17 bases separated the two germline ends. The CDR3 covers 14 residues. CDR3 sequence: CAPKPGTPTGELFF. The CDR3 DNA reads TGCGCCCCTAAACCAGGGACACCCACCGGGGAGCTGTTTTTT.

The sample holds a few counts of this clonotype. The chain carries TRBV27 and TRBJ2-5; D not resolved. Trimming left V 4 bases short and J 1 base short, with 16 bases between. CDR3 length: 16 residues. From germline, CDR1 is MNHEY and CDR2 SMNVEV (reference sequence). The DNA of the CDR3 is TGTGCCAGCAGTTCAAGCCGGGCAGTACTCCAAGAGACCCAGTACTTC. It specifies CASSSSRAVLQETQYF.

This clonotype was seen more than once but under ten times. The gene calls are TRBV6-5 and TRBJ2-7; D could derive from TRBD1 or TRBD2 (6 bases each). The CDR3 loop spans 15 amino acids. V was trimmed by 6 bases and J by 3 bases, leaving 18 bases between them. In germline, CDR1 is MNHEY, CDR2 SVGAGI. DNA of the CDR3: TGTGCCAGCAGCCCTACGCAGGGGAGGAACTACGAGCAGTACTTC. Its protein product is CASSPTQGRNYEQYF.

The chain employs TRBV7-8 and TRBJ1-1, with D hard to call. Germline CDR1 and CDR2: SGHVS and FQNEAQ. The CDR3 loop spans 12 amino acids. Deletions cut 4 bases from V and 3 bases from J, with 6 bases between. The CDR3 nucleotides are TGTGCCAGCAGCTCCTCCTACACTGAAGCTTTCTTT. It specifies CASSSSYTEAFF.

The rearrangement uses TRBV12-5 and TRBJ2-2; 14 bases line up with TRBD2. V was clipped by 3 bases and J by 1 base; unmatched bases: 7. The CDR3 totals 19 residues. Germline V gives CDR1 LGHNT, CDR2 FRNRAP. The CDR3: CASGLGTSGSVLNTGELFF. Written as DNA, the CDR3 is TGTGCTAGTGGTTTAGGGACTAGCGGGAGTGTGCTGAACACCGGGGAGCTGTTTTTT.

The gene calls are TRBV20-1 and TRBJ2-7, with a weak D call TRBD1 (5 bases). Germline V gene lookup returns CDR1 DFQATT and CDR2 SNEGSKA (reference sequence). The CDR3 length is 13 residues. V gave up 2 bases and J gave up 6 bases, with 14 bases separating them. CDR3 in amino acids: CSARQGFNGEQYF. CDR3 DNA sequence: TGCAGTGCTAGACAGGGCTTCAACGGCGAGCAGTACTTC.

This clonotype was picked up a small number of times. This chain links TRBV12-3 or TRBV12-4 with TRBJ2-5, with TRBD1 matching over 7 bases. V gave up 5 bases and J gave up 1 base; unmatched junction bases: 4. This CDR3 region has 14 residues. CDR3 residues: CASSLRDSQETQYF. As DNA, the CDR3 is TGTGCCAGCAGTCTCCGGGACAGCCAAGAGACCCAGTACTTC.

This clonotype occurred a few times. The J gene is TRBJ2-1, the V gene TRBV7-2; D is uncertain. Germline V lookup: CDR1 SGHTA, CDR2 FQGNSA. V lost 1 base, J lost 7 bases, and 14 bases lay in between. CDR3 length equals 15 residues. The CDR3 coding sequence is TGTGCCAGCAGCTTAGGTAGGGCAGGCGAGAATGAGCAGTTCTTC. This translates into CASSLGRAGENEQFF.

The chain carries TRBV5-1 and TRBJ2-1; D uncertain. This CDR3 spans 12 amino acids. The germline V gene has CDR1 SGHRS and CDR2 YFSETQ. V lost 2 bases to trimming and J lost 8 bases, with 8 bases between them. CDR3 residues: CASSFWGYEQFF. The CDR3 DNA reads TGCGCCAGCAGCTTTTGGGGTTATGAGCAGTTCTTC. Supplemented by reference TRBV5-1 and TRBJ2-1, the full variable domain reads KAGVTQTPRYLIKTRGQQVTLSCSPISGHRSVSWYQQTPGQGLQFLFEYFSETQRNKGNFPGRFSGRQFSNSRSEMNVSTLELGDSALYLCASSFWGYEQFFGPGTRLTVL.

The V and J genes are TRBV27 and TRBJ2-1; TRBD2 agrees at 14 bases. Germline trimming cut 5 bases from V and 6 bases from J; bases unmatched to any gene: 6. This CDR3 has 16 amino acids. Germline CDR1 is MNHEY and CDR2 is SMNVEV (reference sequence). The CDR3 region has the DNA TGTGCCAGCAGTAAAGGACTAGCGGGAGGTGGCAATGAGCAGTTCTTC. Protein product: CASSKGLAGGGNEQFF.

Written as DNA, the CDR3 is TGTGCCAGCAGTTACTTGCAGGGAGAGGGGACCGGGGAGCTGTTTTTT. Translated: CASSYLQGEGTGELFF. The V and J genes are TRBV6-8 and TRBJ2-2; D tentatively fits TRBD1 or TRBD2 (5 bases each). V was trimmed by 1 base and J by 5 bases, leaving 14 bases between them. The CDR3 length is 16 residues. In germline, CDR1 is MNHGY, CDR2 SAAAGT.

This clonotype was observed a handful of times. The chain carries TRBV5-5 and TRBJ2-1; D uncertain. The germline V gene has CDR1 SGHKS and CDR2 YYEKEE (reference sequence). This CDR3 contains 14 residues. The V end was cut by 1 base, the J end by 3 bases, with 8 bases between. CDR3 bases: TGTGCCAGCAGCTTGTTGCGGAGCTACAATGAGCAGTTCTTC. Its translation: CASSLLRSYNEQFF.

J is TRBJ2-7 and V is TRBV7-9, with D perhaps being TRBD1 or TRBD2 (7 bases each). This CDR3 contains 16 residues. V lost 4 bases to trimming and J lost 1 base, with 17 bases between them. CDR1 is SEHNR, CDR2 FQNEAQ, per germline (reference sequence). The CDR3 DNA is TGTGCCAGCAGCTCTCAGGGGGGGAAGGGTTCCTACGAGCAGTACTTC. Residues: CASSSQGGKGSYEQYF.

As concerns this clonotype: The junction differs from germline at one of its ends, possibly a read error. The CDR3 spells CASRKGQGYNEEFF. The CDR3 DNA sequence: TGTGCCAGCAGAAAAGGACAGGGTTACAATGAGGAGTTCTTC. The chain employs TRBV7-2 and TRBJ2-1; 8 bases are shared with TRBD1. This CDR3 is 14 amino acids long. The V gene's germline CDR1 is SGHTA and CDR2 FQGNSA.

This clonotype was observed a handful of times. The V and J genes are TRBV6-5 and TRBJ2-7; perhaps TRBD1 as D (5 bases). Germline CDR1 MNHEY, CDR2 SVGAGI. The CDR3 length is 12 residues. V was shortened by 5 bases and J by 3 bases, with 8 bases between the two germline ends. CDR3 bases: TGTGCCAGCAGTCCTGGACACTACGAGCAGTACTTC. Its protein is CASSPGHYEQYF.

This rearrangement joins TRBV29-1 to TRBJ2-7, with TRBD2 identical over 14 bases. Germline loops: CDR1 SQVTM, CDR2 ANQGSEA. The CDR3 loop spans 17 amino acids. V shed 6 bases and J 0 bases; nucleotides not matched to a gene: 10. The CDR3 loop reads CSVSGLAGGLSSYEQYF. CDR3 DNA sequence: TGCAGCGTGTCCGGACTAGCGGGAGGACTAAGCTCCTACGAGCAGTACTTC.

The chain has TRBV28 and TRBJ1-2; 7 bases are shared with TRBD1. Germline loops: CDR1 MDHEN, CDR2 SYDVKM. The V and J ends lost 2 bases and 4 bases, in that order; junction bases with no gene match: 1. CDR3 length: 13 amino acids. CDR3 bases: TGTGCCAGCAGTTTAGGGACAGTCTATGGCTACACCTTC. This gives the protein CASSLGTVYGYTF.

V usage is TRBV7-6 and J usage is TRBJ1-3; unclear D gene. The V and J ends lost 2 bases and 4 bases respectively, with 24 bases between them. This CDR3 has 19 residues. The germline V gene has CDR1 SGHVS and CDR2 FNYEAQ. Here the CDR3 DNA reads TGTGCCAGCAGCTTAAGGATAGTTACAGCGCGAGATTGGGGAAACACCATATATTTT. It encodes CASSLRIVTARDWGNTIYF. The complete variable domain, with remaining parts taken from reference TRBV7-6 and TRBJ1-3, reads GAGVSQSPRYKVTKRGQDVALRCDPISGHVSLYWYRQALGQGPEFLTYFNYEAQQDKSGLPNDRFSAERPEGSISTLTIQRTEQRDSAMYRCASSLRIVTARDWGNTIYFGEGSWLTVV.

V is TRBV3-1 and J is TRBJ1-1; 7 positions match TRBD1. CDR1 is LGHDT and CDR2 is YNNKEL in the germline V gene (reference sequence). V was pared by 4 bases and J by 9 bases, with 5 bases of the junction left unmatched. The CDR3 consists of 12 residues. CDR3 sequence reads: CASSLARGKAFF. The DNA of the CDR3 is TGTGCCAGCAGCCTTGCCAGGGGGAAAGCTTTCTTT.

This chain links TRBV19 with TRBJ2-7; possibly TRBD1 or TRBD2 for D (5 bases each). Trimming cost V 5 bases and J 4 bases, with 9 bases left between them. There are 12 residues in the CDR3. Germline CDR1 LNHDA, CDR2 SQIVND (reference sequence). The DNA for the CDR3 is TGTGCCAGTAGTCCGGGGCGATACGAGCAGTACTTC. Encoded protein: CASSPGRYEQYF.

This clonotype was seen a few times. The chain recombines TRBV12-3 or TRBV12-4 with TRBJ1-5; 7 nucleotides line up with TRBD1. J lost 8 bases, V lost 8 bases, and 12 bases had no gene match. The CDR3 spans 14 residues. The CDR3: CASQNRGPIKPQHF. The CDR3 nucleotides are TGTGCCAGCCAAAACAGGGGTCCCATAAAGCCCCAGCATTTT.

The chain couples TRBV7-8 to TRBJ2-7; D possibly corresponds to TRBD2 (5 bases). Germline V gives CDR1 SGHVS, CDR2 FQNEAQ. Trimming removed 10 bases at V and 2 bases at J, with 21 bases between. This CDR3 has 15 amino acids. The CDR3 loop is CATTPTGLGTYEQYF. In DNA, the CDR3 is TGTGCCACCACTCCGACCGGTCTCGGGACCTACGAGCAGTACTTC.